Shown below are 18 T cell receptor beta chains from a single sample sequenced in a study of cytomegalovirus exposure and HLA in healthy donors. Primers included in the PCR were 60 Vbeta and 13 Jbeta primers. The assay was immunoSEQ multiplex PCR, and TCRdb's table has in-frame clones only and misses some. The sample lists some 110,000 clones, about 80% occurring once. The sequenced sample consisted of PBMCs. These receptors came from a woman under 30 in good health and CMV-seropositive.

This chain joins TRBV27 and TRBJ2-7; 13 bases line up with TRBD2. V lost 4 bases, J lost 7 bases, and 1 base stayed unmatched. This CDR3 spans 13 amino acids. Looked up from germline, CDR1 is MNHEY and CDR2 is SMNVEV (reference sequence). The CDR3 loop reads CASSSGLAGEQYF. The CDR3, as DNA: TGTGCCAGCAGTTCGGGACTAGCGGGAGAGCAGTACTTC.

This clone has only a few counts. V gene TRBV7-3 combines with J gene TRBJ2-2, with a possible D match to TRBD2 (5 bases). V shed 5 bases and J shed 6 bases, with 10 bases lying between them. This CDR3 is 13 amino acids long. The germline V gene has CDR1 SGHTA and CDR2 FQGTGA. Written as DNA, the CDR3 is TGTGCCAGCAGCCCTTCCGGGGCCGGGGAGCTGTTTTTT. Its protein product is CASSPSGAGELFF.

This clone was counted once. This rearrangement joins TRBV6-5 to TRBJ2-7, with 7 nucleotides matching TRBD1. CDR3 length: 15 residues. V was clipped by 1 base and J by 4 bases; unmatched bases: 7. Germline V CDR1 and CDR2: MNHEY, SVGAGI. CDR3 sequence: CASSYYPGQLYEQYF. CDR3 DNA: TGTGCCAGCAGTTACTATCCGGGACAGCTATACGAGCAGTACTTC.

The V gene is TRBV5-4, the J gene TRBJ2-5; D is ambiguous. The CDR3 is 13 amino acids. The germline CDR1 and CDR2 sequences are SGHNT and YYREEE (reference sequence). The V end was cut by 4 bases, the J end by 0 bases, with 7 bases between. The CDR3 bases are TGTGCCAGCAGCACCAGGTACCAAGAGACCCAGTACTTC. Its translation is CASSTRYQETQYF.

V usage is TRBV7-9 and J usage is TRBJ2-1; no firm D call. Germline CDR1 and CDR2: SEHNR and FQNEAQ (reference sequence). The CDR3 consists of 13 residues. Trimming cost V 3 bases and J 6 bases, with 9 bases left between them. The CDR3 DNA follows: TGTGCCAGCAGCTTTAACTCGGGCAATGAGCAGTTCTTC. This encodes CASSFNSGNEQFF.

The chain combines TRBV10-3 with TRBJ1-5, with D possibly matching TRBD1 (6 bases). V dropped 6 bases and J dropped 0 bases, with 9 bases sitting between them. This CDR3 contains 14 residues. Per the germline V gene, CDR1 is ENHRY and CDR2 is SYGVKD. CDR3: CAISGDISNQPQHF. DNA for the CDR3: TGTGCCATCAGCGGGGACATTAGCAATCAGCCCCAGCATTTT.

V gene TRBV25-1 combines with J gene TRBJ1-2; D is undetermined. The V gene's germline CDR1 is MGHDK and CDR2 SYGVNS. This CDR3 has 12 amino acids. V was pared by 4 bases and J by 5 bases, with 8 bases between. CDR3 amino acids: CASSGGQYGYTF. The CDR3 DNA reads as TGTGCCAGCAGTGGCGGGCAATATGGCTACACCTTC.

The CDR3, as DNA: TGTGCCAGCAGCCCGACAGGGCGCCGCTACAATGAGCAGTTCTTC. It translates to CASSPTGRRYNEQFF. This rearrangement joins TRBV7-8 to TRBJ2-1; TRBD1 matches 7 bases. V shed 5 bases and J 3 bases; nucleotides not matched to a gene: 7. The germline CDR1 and CDR2 sequences are SGHVS and FQNEAQ. The CDR3 spans 15 residues.

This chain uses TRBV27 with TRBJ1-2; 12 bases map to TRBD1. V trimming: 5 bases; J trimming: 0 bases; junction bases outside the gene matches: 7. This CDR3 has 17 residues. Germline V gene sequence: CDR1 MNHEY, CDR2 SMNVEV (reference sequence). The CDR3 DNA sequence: TGTGCCAGCAGTCCCGGGACAGGGGGCCTCTCTAACTATGGCTACACCTTC. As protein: CASSPGTGGLSNYGYTF.

DNA of the CDR3: TGTGCCAGCAGCTTCGGCCTAAGCGGGAGTCCAGAGACCCAGTACTTC. This sequence encodes CASSFGLSGSPETQYF. This sequence joins TRBV7-9 and TRBJ2-5; 8 bases match TRBD2. This CDR3 has 16 amino acids. In germline, CDR1 is SEHNR, CDR2 FQNEAQ (reference sequence). The J segment lost 4 bases and the V segment lost 3 bases, leaving 10 bases of the junction unmatched.

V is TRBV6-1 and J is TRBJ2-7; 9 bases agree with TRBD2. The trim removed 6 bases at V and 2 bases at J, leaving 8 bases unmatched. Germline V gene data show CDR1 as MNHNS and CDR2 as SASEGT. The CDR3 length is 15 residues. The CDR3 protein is CASSRTSGLAYEQYF. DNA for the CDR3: TGTGCCAGCAGCCGAACTAGCGGGCTAGCCTACGAGCAGTACTTC.

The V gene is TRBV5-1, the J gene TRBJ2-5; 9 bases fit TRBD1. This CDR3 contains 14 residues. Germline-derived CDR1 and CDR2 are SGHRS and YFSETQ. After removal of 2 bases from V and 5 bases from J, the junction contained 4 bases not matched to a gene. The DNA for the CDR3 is TGCGCCAGCAGCTTATGGACAGGGGATGAGACCCAGTACTTC. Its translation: CASSLWTGDETQYF.

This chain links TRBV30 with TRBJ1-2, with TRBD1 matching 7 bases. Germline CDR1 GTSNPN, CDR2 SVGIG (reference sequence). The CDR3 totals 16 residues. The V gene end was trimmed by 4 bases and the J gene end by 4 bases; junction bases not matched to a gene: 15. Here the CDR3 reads CAWIDPGHRGLYGYTF. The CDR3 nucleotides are TGTGCCTGGATAGATCCCGGGCACAGGGGCCTCTATGGCTACACCTTC.

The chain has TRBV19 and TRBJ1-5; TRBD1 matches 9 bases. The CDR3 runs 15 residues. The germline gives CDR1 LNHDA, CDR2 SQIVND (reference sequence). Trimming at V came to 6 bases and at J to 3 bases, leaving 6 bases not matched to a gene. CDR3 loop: CASSRDRAHNQPQHF. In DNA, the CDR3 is TGTGCCAGTAGCCGGGACAGGGCCCACAATCAGCCCCAGCATTTT.

For the CDR3, the DNA is TGTGCCAGCAGCTCCAGGACAGGTTCCCTATCTTACGAGCAGTACTTC. Translation: CASSSRTGSLSYEQYF. The chain is built from TRBV28 and TRBJ2-7; TRBD1 agrees at 7 bases. The CDR3 extends over 16 amino acids. The V gene end was trimmed by 6 bases and the J gene end by 4 bases; junction bases not matched to a gene: 15. Germline CDR1 and CDR2: MDHEN and SYDVKM.

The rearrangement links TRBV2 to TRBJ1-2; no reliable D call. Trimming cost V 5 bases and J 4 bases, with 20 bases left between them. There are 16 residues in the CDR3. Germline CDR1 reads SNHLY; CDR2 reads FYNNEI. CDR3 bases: TGTGCCAGCAGTCCCACTACTAGCCAACGGAGCTATGGCTACACCTTC. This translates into CASSPTTSQRSYGYTF.

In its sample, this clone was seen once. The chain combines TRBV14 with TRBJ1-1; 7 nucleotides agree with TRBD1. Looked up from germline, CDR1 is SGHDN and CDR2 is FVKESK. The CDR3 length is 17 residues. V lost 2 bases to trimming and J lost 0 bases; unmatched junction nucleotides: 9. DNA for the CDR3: TGTGCCAGCAGCCAAAACAGGGGAACCTCCATGAACACTGAAGCTTTCTTT. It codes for CASSQNRGTSMNTEAFF.

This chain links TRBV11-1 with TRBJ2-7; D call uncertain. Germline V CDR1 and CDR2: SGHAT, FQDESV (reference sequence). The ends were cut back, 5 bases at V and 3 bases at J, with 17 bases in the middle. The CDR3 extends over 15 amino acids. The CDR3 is CASSPLIGEDYEQYF. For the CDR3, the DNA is TGTGCCAGCAGCCCCTTAATTGGCGAGGACTACGAGCAGTACTTC.